This TCR beta chain was obtained from a study of vaccination effects on CD4 cells after COVID-19. Study overall: Following the second dose by a median of 72 days, the post-vaccine samples were obtained.

Worth noting for this clone: The antigen is not known.

Pools of viral peptides were used by the ViraFEST assay to expand antigen-specific CD4+ T cells ahead of sequencing. Cultured cells yielded isolated CD4+ T cells after 10 days. Participants received two doses of either the BNT162b2 or mRNA-1273 vaccine. Vaccine recipients lacked prior SARS-CoV-2 infection and had negative nucleocapsid antibodies. Half-medium exchanges with IL-2 medium took place on days 3 and 7. Libraries were prepared by immunoSEQ multiplex PCR; TCRdb keeps only in-frame clonotypes and omits some of them. The sample yields approximately 13,000 clones, about 72% seen once. The specimen was CD4+ T cells from PBMCs cultured with SARS-CoV-2 spike peptides, collected after COVID-19 vaccination. The sequence was collected from a human donor who received a COVID-19 vaccine.

The CDR3 DNA sequence: TGTGCCACGAGTCGTCTAGCGGGGATCGCAGATACGCAGTATTTT. Protein sequence: CATSRLAGIADTQYF. The rearrangement links TRBV7-2 to TRBJ2-3; 9 bases are shared with TRBD2. The CDR3 loop spans 15 amino acids. Trimming at V came to 10 bases and at J to 4 bases, leaving 12 bases not matched to a gene. The germline V gene encodes CDR1 SGHTA and CDR2 FQGNSA.